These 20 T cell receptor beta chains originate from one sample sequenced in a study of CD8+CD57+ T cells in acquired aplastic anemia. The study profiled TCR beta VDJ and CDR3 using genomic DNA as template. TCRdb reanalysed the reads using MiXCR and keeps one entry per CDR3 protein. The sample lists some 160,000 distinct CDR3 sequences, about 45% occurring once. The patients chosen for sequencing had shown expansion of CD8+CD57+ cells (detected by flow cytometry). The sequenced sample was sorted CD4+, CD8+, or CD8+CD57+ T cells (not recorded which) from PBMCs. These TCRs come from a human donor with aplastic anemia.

CDR3 amino acids: CASSQDVMTINTGELFF. CDR3 DNA: TGCGCCAGCAGCCAAGATGTGATGACGATAAACACCGGGGAGCTGTTTTTT. The J gene is TRBJ2-2, the V gene TRBV4-1; no reliable D call. The germline CDR1 and CDR2 sequences are MGHRA and YSYEKL. The CDR3 is 17 residues long. With 0 bases removed from V and 2 bases from J, the gap between germline ends came to 13 bases.

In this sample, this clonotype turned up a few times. CDR3 sequence (DNA): TGTGCCAGTAGACTGACAGTGAACTCCTACGAGCAGTACTTC. Its protein product is CASRLTVNSYEQYF. V gene TRBV19 combines with J gene TRBJ2-7, with D perhaps TRBD1 (5 bases). Trimming pared 6 bases from V and 0 bases from J, leaving 12 bases between. CDR1 LNHDA and CDR2 SQIVND come from the germline V gene (reference sequence). The CDR3 contains 14 residues.

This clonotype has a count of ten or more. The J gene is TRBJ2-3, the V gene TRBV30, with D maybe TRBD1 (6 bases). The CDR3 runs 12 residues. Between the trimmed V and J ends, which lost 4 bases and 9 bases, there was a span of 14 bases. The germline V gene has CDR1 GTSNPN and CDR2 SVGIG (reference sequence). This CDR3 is CAWIVQGVTQYF. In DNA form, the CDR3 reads TGTGCCTGGATCGTACAGGGAGTAACGCAGTATTTT.

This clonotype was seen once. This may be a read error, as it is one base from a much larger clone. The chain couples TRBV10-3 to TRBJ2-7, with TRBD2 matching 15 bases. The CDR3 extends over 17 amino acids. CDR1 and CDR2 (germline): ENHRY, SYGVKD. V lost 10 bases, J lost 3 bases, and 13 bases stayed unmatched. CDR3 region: CANISGLAGGRFYEQYF. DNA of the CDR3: TGTGCCAACATCTCGGGACTAGCGGGAGGAAGGTTCTACGAGCAGTACTTC.

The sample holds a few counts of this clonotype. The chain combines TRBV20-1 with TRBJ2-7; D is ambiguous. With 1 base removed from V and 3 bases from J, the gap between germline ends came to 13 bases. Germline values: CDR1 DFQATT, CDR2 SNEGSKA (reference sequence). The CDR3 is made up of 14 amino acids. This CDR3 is CSARAALGGYEQYF. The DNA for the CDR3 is TGCAGTGCTAGAGCGGCACTGGGCGGCTACGAGCAGTACTTC.

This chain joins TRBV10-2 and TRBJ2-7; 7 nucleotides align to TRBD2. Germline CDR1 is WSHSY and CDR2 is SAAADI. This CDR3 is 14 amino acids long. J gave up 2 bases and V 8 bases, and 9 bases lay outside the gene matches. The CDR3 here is CASRPGGGAYEQYF. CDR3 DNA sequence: TGCGCCAGCCGTCCTGGGGGGGGAGCCTACGAGCAGTACTTC.

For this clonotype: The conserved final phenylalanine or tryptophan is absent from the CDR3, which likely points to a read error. The CDR3 DNA is TGTGCCTGGACAATAGGGGGGAGCTCCTACAATGAGCAGTTCCTC. It is translated as CAWTIGGSSYNEQFL. V usage is TRBV30 and J usage is TRBJ2-1; D may match TRBD1 or TRBD2 (6 bases each). Germline V gives CDR1 GTSNPN, CDR2 SVGIG (reference sequence). V gave up 4 bases and J gave up 0 bases, with 13 bases separating them. The CDR3 totals 15 residues.

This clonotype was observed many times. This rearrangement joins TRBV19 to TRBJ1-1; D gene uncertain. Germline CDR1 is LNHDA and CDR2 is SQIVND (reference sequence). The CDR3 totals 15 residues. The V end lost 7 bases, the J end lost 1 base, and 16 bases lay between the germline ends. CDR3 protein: CASTVPVWGNTEAFF. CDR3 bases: TGTGCCAGTACTGTGCCCGTTTGGGGGAACACTGAAGCTTTCTTT.

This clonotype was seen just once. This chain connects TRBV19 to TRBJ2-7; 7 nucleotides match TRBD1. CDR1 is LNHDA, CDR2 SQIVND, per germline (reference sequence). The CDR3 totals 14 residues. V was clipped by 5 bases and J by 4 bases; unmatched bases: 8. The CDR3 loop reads CASSLQGEGYEQYF. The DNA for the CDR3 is TGTGCCAGTAGTCTTCAGGGGGAAGGATACGAGCAGTACTTC.

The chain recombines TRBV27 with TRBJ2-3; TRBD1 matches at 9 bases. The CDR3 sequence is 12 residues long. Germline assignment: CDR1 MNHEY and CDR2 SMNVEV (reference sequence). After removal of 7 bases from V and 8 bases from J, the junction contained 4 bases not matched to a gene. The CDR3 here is CASKSTGGTQYF. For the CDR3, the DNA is TGTGCCAGCAAGTCGACAGGGGGTACGCAGTATTTT.

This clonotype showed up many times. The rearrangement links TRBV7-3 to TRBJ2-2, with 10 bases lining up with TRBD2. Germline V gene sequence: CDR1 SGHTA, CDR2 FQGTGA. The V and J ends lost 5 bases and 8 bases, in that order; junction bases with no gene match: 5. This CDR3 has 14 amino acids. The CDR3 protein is CASSPTSGAGELFF. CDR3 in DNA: TGTGCCAGCAGCCCCACTAGCGGGGCAGGGGAGCTGTTTTTT. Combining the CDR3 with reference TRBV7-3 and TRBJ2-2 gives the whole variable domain GAGVSQTPSNKVTEKGKYVELRCDPISGHTALYWYRQSLGQGPEFLIYFQGTGAADDSGLPNDRFFAVRPEGSVSTLKIQRTERGDSAVYLCASSPTSGAGELFFGEGSRLTVL.

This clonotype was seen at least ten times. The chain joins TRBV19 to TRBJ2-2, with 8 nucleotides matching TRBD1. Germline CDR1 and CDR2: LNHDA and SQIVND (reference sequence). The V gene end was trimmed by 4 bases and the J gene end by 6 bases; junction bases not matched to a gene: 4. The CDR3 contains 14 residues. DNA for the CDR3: TGTGCCAGTAGTACAGGGGGCGAGGCCGGGGAGCTGTTTTTT. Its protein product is CASSTGGEAGELFF.

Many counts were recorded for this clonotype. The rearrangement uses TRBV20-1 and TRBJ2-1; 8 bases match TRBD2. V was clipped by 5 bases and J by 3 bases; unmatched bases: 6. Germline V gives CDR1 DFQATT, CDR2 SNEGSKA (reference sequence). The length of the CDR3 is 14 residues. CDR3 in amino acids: CSAQDTSGYNEQFF. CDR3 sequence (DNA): TGCAGTGCTCAGGATACTAGCGGCTACAATGAGCAGTTCTTC.

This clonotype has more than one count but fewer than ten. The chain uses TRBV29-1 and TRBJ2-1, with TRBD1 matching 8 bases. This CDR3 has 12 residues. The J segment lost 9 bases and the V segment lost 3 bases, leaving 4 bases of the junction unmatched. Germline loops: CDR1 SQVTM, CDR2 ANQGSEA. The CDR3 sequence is CSVEQGAVEQFF. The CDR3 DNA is TGCAGCGTTGAGCAGGGGGCGGTTGAGCAGTTCTTC.

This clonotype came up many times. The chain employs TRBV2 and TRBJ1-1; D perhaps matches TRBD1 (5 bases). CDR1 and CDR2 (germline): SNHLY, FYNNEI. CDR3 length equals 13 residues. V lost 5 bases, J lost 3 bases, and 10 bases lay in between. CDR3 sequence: CASSRRGDTEAFF. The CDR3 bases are TGTGCCAGCAGTCGGAGGGGTGACACTGAAGCTTTCTTT.

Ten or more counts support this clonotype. This chain's CDR3 is CASSLDGVSTEAFF. CDR3 DNA sequence: TGTGCCAGCAGCTTAGATGGGGTGAGCACTGAAGCTTTCTTT. This sequence joins TRBV11-2 and TRBJ1-1; D uncertain. The germline V and J ends were trimmed by 0 bases and 4 bases, with 9 bases remaining between them. This CDR3 contains 14 residues. Germline-derived CDR1 and CDR2 are SGHAT and FQNNGV.

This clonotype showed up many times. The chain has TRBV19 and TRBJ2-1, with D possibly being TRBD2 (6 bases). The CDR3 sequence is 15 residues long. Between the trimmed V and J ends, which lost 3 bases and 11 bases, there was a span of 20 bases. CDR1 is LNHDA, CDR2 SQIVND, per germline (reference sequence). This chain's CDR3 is CASSIGWEAPAKQFF. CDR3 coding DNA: TGTGCCAGTAGTATTGGGTGGGAGGCACCTGCGAAGCAGTTCTTC. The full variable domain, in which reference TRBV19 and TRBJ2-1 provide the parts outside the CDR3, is DGGITQSPKYLFRKEGQNVTLSCEQNLNHDAMYWYRQDPGQGLRLIYYSQIVNDFQKGDIAEGYSVSREKKESFPLTVTSAQKNPTAFYLCASSIGWEAPAKQFFGPGTRLTVL.

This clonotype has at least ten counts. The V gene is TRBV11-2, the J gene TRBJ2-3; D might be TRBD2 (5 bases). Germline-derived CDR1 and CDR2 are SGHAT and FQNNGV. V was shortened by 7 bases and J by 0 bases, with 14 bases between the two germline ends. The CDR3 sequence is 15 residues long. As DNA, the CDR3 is TGTGCCAGCACCCTCACCGGGGTTAGCACAGATACGCAGTATTTT. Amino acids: CASTLTGVSTDTQYF.

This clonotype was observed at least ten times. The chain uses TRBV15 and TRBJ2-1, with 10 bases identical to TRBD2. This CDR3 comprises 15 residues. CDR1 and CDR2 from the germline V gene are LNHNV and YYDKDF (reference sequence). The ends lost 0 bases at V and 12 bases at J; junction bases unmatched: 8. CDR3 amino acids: CATSRDLAGDVTQFF. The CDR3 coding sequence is TGTGCCACCAGCAGAGATCTAGCGGGAGACGTCACGCAGTTCTTC. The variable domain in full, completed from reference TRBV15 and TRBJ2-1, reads DAMVIQNPRYQVTQFGKPVTLSCSQTLNHNVMYWYQQKSSQAPKLLFHYYDKDFNNEADTPDNFQSRRPNTSFCFLDIRSPGLGDTAMYLCATSRDLAGDVTQFFGPGTRLTVL.

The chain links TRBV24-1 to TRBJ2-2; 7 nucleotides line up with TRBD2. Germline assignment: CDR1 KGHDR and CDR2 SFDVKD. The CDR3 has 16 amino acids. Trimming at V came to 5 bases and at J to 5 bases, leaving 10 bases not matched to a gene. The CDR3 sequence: CATSVGRGVRTGELFF. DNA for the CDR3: TGTGCCACCAGTGTTGGGAGGGGAGTAAGGACCGGGGAGCTGTTTTTT.